The 5 T cell receptor beta chains given below trace back to one sample, sequenced in a study of T cells in Graves' hyperthyroidism and ophthalmopathy. TCR beta CDR3 region amplification was performed from RNA transcripts. HTBI primers were employed in a first-round RT-PCR of the TCR CDR3. TCRdb used MiXCR to reprocess the multiplex PCR reads, holding one entry per CDR3 protein. The table lists about 400,000 distinct CDR3 sequences, nearly 15% of them singletons. Sequenced input: blood. The receptors were sampled from a woman aged 55-70 years with Graves' ophthalmopathy.

This rearrangement joins TRBV20-1 to TRBJ2-7, with a possible D match to TRBD2 (6 bases). Trimming pared 1 base from V and 6 bases from J, leaving 16 bases between. This CDR3 has 14 residues. Germline CDR1 and CDR2: DFQATT and SNEGSKA (reference sequence). The CDR3 DNA reads as TGCAGTGCTAGAGTTGATCGCGGGGCCTGCGAGCAGTACTTC. This codes for CSARVDRGACEQYF.

This clonotype was counted ten times or more. The chain has TRBV5-4 and TRBJ2-7; TRBD2 aligns across 7 bases. The V gene's germline CDR1 is SGHNT and CDR2 YYREEE (reference sequence). CDR3 length equals 17 residues. V lost 0 bases and J lost 1; bases outside the gene matches: 10. CDR3 sequence reads: CASSLGGHSGYSYEQYF. The CDR3, as DNA: TGTGCCAGCAGCTTGGGAGGACATAGCGGGTATTCCTACGAGCAGTACTTC.

This clonotype was seen ten or more times. The V call is TRBV10-2, the J call TRBJ1-2; 9 nucleotides match TRBD1. CDR1 and CDR2 (germline): WSHSY, SAAADI. V shed 3 bases, J shed 2 bases, and the junction held 4 bases outside the gene matches. The length of the CDR3 is 15 residues. The CDR3 region has the DNA TGCGCCAGCAGTGAACCGGGACAGGGCAACTATGGCTACACCTTC. Amino acid sequence: CASSEPGQGNYGYTF.

This clonotype has a count of ten or more. The genes are TRBV3-1 and TRBJ2-4; tentative D call: TRBD1 (6 bases). Germline CDR1 LGHDT, CDR2 YNNKEL (reference sequence). The ends were cut back, 1 base at V and 9 bases at J, with 13 bases in the middle. The CDR3 is made up of 14 amino acids. CDR3 in amino acids: CASSQVQGGGIQYF. The CDR3 bases are TGTGCCAGCAGCCAAGTACAGGGCGGCGGCATTCAGTACTTC. Supplemented by reference TRBV3-1 and TRBJ2-4, the full variable domain reads DTAVSQTPKYLVTQMGNDKSIKCEQNLGHDTMYWYKQDSKKFLKIMFSYNNKELIINETVPNRFSPKSPDKAHLNLHINSLELGDSAVYFCASSQVQGGGIQYFGAGTRLSVL.

This clonotype has a count of ten or more. The V call is TRBV12-3 or TRBV12-4, the J call TRBJ1-1; perhaps TRBD1 as D (5 bases). V was clipped by 7 bases and J by 3 bases, with 15 bases between them. CDR3 length: 14 residues. The CDR3 nucleotides are TGTGCCAGCATCTCGAGGGACCGGGACACTGAAGCTTTCTTT. It is translated as CASISRDRDTEAFF.